This record covers a single TCR beta chain. CDR3 size: 19 residues. The V gene's germline CDR1 is MNHEY and CDR2 SVGEGT. The germline V and J ends were trimmed by 5 bases and 5 bases, with 30 bases remaining between them. In the original workflow: Counts of nucleated cells, estimated from reference gene primer amplification, were obtained. Clones were sequenced by immunoSEQ multiplex PCR, and TCRdb holds only the in-frame ones, with some missing. V, J and clone size are those of that table, while D and trimming were read from the DNA. The sample includes a few hundred thousand clones, around 90% of them seen just once. The data belong to a study of blood T cell repertoires in COVID-19. Across the whole study: Whether acute or convalescent, the COVID-19 samples came from the United States, Italy and Spain.

The origin of this receptor is a man older than 75 with acute or convalescent COVID-19. V and J are TRBV6-2 or TRBV6-3 and TRBJ1-2, with TRBD1 as a possible D gene (6 bases). The sample comprised peripheral blood. For the CDR3, the DNA is TGTGCCAGCAGTCGCCCCACCGACAGGCGGTTGGTGCTGGAATATGGCTACACCTTC. Its protein is CASSRPTDRRLVLEYGYTF.